This TCR beta chain derives from a study of blood T cell repertoires in COVID-19. About the study: Spain, Italy and the United States supplied samples that represented acute and convalescent COVID-19. PBMCs, B-cell-depleted T cells, or T cells were the source of the cDNA or gDNA that made up the material.

Per the authors' pipeline: Reference gene primer amplification in the assay estimated nucleated cell counts. The method was immunoSEQ multiplex PCR; TCRdb's version includes in-frame clones alone and lacks a portion of them. From that table come the V and J calls and clone size; the DNA was used to work out D and trimming. The sample lists 75,000 to 90,000 clones, 80% occurring once. Specimen: peripheral blood. The TCR originated in a woman between 65 and 79 years old with acute or convalescent COVID-19.

CDR3 nucleotides: TGTGCCAGCAGAAGGACAGGGTTGGGCTACACCTTC. It translates to CASRRTGLGYTF. The chain employs TRBV12-3 or TRBV12-4 and TRBJ1-2; TRBD1 matches at 8 bases. Trimming at V came to 6 bases and at J to 8 bases, leaving 5 bases not matched to a gene. CDR3 size: 12 residues.